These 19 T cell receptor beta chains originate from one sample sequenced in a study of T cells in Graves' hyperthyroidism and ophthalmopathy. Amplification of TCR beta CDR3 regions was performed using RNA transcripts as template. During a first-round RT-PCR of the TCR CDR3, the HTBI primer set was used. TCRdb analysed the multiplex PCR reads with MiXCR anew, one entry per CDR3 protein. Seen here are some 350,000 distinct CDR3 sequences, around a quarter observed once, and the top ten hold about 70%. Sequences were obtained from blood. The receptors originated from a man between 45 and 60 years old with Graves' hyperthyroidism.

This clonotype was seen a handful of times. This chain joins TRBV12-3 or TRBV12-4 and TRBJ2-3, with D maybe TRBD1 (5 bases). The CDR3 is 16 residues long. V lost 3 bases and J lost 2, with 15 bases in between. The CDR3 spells CASSFTLTDITDTQYF. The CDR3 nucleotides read TGTGCCAGCAGTTTCACCCTGACAGACATCACAGATACGCAGTATTTT.

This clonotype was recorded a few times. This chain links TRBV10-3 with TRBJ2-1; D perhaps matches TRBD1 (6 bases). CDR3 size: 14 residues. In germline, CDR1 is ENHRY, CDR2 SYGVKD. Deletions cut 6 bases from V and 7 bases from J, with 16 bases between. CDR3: CAISQSIQGNEQFF. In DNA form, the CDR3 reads TGTGCCATCAGCCAAAGCATACAGGGTAATGAGCAGTTCTTC.

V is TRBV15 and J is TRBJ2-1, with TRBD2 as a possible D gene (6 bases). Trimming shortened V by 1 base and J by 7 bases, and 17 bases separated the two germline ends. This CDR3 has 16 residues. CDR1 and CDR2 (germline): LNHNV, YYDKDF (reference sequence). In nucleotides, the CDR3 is TGTGCCACCAGCAGAGGACCCTTCGGGAGTGGTAATGAGCAGTTCTTC. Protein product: CATSRGPFGSGNEQFF.

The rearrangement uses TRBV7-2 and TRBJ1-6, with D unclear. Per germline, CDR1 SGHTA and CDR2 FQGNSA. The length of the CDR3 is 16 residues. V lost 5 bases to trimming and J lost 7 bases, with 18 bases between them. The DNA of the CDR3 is TGTGCCAGCAGCCTTGGACGGACCAGGCAGAATTCACCCCTCCACTTT. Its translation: CASSLGRTRQNSPLHF.

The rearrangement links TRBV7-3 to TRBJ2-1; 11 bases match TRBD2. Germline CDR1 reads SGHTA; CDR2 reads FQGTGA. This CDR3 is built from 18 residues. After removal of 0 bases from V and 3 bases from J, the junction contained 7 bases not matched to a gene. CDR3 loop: CASSLTFTSGSLYNEQFF. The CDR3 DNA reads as TGTGCCAGCAGCTTAACGTTTACTAGCGGGAGTCTCTACAATGAGCAGTTCTTC.

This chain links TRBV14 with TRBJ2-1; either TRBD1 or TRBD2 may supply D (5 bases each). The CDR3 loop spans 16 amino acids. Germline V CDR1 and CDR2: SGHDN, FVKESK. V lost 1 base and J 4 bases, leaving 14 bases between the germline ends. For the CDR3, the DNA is TGTGCCAGCAGCCAAGGACTACGGGGCGGATACAATGAGCAGTTCTTC. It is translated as CASSQGLRGGYNEQFF. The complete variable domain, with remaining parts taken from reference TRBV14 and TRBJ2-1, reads EAGVTQFPSHSVIEKGQTVTLRCDPISGHDNLYWYRRVMGKEIKFLLHFVKESKQDESGMPNNRFLAERTGGTYSTLKVQPAELEDSGVYFCASSQGLRGGYNEQFFGPGTRLTVL.

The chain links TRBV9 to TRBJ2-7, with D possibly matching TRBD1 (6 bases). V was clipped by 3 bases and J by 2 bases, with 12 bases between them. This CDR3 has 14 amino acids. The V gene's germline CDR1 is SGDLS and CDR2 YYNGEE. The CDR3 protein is CASSGRDNPYEQYF. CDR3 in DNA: TGTGCCAGCAGCGGACGGGACAACCCCTACGAGCAGTACTTC.

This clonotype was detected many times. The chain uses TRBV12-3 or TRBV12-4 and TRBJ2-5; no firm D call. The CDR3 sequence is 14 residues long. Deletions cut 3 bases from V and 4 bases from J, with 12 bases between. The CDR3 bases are TGTGCCAGCAGTTTCAAGGGTGGTTCAGAGACCCAGTACTTC. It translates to CASSFKGGSETQYF.

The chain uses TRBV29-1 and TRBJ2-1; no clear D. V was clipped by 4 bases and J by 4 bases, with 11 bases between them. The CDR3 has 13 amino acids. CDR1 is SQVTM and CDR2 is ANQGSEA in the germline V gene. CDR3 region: CSVAQLVYNEQFF. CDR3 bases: TGCAGCGTTGCACAGTTAGTGTACAATGAGCAGTTCTTC.

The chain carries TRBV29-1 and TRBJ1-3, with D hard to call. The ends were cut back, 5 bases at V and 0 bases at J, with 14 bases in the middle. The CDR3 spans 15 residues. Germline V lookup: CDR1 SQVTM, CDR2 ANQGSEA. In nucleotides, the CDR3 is TGCAGCGTTACCGACACGGCGAACTCTGGAAACACCATATATTTT. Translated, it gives CSVTDTANSGNTIYF.

The CDR3, as DNA: TGCAGTGCTAGAGACGCCGGGACAGGGGGCTCAGGGACCAATGAGCAGTTCTTC. Its translation: CSARDAGTGGSGTNEQFF. The chain recombines TRBV20-1 with TRBJ2-1; 12 positions match TRBD1. In germline, CDR1 is DFQATT, CDR2 SNEGSKA (reference sequence). The trim removed 0 bases at V and 6 bases at J, leaving 12 bases unmatched. There are 18 residues in the CDR3.

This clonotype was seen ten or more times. The CDR3 reads CASSLGGTKPGELFF. CDR3 in DNA: TGTGCCAGCAGCTTAGGCGGTACGAAGCCCGGGGAGCTGTTTTTT. V and J are TRBV11-2 and TRBJ2-2; no clear D gene. Deletions cut 1 base from V and 6 bases from J, with 12 bases between. In germline, CDR1 is SGHAT, CDR2 FQNNGV. This CDR3 has 15 amino acids.

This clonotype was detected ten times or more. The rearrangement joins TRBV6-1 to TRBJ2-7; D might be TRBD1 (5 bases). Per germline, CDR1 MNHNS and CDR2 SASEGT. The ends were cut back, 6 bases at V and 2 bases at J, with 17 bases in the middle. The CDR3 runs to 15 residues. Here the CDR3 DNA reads TGTGCCAGCAGCCCCTGGGGCGACCCTACCTACGAGCAGTACTTC. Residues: CASSPWGDPTYEQYF.

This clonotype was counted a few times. CDR3 sequence reads: CASKGGGTDTQYF. The CDR3 nucleotides read TGTGCCAGCAAGGGGGGGGGCACAGATACGCAGTATTTT. The chain joins TRBV28 to TRBJ2-3; tentative D call: TRBD2 (7 bases). CDR1 MDHEN and CDR2 SYDVKM come from the germline V gene. V gave up 7 bases and J gave up 1 base, with 9 bases separating them. The CDR3 consists of 13 residues.

CDR3 nucleotides: TGTGCCAGCAGCAATGACATGGTTCGGGCTGCCGAGCAGTACTTC. It specifies CASSNDMVRAAEQYF. V and J are TRBV7-2 and TRBJ2-7; no reliable D call. CDR1 and CDR2 from the germline V gene are SGHTA and FQGNSA. This CDR3 is built from 15 residues. With 5 bases removed from V and 6 bases from J, the gap between germline ends came to 20 bases.

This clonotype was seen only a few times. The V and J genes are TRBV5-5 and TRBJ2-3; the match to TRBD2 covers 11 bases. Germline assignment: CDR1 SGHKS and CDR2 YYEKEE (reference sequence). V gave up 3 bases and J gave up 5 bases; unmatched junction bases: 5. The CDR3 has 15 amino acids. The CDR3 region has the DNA TGTGCCAGCAGCTCGAGGACTAGCGGGCGAGATACGCAGTATTTT. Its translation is CASSSRTSGRDTQYF.

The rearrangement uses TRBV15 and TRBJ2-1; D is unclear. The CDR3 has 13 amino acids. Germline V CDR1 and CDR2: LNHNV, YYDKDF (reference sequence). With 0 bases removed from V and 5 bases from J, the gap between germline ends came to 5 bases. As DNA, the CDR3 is TGTGCCACCAGCAGAGATCCGGACAATGAGCAGTTCTTC. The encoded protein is CATSRDPDNEQFF.

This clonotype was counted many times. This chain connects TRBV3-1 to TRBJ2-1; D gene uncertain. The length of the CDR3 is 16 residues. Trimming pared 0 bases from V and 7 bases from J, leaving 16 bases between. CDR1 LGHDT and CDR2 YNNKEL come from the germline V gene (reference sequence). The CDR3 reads CASSQDLSGRVNEQFF. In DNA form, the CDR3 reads TGTGCCAGCAGCCAAGATCTTTCAGGAAGGGTAAATGAGCAGTTCTTC.

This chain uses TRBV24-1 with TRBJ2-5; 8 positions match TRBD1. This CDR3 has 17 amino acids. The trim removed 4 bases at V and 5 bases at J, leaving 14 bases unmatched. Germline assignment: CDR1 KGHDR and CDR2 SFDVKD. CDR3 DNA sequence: TGTGCCACCAGTGACCCCAGGGGGGACAGGACCCAGGAGACCCAGTACTTC. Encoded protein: CATSDPRGDRTQETQYF.